What follows are 20 T cell receptor beta chains derived from one specimen sequenced in a study of T-cell memory formation after mild COVID-19. Via MiXCR, TCRdb re-called the 5' RACE reads, giving one row per CDR3 protein. Seen here are 550,000 to 600,000 distinct CDR3 sequences, 15% to 20% observed once, and the top ten hold about 8.1%. Specimen: PBMCs or a T cell subset sorted from them (not recorded which). The receptors were gathered from an adult woman who had mild COVID-19 (a few samples of this study predate the infection). Cell type and time point are not known.

The chain joins TRBV7-8 to TRBJ2-1; D is undetermined. The length of the CDR3 is 11 residues. Germline V gives CDR1 SGHVS, CDR2 FQNEAQ. V lost 0 bases, J lost 8 bases, and 2 bases lay in between. This CDR3 is CASSLAHEQFF. Here the CDR3 DNA reads TGTGCCAGCAGCTTAGCCCATGAGCAGTTCTTC.

The chain is built from TRBV24-1 and TRBJ2-2, with D unclear. This CDR3 spans 15 amino acids. The germline gives CDR1 KGHDR, CDR2 SFDVKD. Trimming cost V 3 bases and J 4 bases, with 11 bases left between them. The CDR3 is CATSDPNIGTGELFF. The CDR3 DNA is TGTGCCACCAGTGATCCTAATATAGGCACCGGGGAGCTGTTTTTT.

The chain is built from TRBV9 and TRBJ2-3; possibly TRBD1 for D (5 bases). The CDR3 length is 15 residues. The V end lost 0 bases, the J end lost 2 bases, and 10 bases lay between the germline ends. Germline V gene sequence: CDR1 SGDLS, CDR2 YYNGEE. The CDR3 bases are TGTGCCAGCAGCGTAGAGGTGACAGCCACAGATACGCAGTATTTT. Translation: CASSVEVTATDTQYF.

The chain has TRBV6-2 or TRBV6-3 and TRBJ2-2; D is ambiguous. Looked up from germline, CDR1 is MNHEY and CDR2 is SVGEGT. The V end lost 2 bases, the J end lost 4 bases, and 11 bases lay between the germline ends. The CDR3 is 15 residues long. The DNA for the CDR3 is TGTGCCAGCAGTTACCCCAGCTTCGGCACCGGGGAGCTGTTTTTT. The encoded protein is CASSYPSFGTGELFF.

This clonotype was recorded a few times. This chain connects TRBV4-1 to TRBJ2-7; D uncertain. Germline V gene sequence: CDR1 MGHRA, CDR2 YSYEKL. The ends were cut back, 3 bases at V and 4 bases at J, with 4 bases in the middle. This CDR3 region has 11 residues. CDR3 sequence reads: CASSHAYEQYF. In DNA, the CDR3 is TGCGCCAGCAGCCATGCGTACGAGCAGTACTTC.

The gene calls are TRBV10-3 and TRBJ1-5; D might be TRBD1 (5 bases). The CDR3 is made up of 14 amino acids. Between the trimmed V and J ends, which lost 4 bases and 6 bases, there was a span of 13 bases. Germline V gene lookup returns CDR1 ENHRY and CDR2 SYGVKD. The CDR3 sequence: CAISGSGQGQPQHF. The CDR3 coding sequence is TGTGCCATCAGTGGTAGTGGGCAGGGTCAGCCCCAGCATTTT.

This clonotype was counted only a few times. This chain connects TRBV27 to TRBJ2-2; possibly TRBD2 for D (6 bases). This CDR3 contains 17 residues. Trimming shortened V by 2 bases and J by 4 bases, and 17 bases separated the two germline ends. The germline CDR1 and CDR2 sequences are MNHEY and SMNVEV (reference sequence). The CDR3 sequence: CASSLPGTSHGTGELFF. The CDR3 DNA sequence: TGTGCCAGCAGTTTACCCGGGACTTCCCACGGCACCGGGGAGCTGTTTTTT.

V usage is TRBV9 and J usage is TRBJ2-7; TRBD2 aligns across 8 bases. V lost 3 bases and J lost 2; bases outside the gene matches: 10. The CDR3 covers 16 residues. Germline assignment: CDR1 SGDLS and CDR2 YYNGEE. CDR3: CASSGSSGPEAYEQYF. Written as DNA, the CDR3 is TGTGCCAGCAGCGGCTCTAGCGGGCCCGAAGCCTACGAGCAGTACTTC.

This clonotype turned up a few times. The gene calls are TRBV29-1 and TRBJ2-1; TRBD2 matches at 8 bases. V dropped 7 bases and J dropped 3; count of bases not matched to a gene: 2. This CDR3 spans 12 amino acids. CDR1 is SQVTM and CDR2 is ANQGSEA in the germline V gene. The CDR3 is CSGRGGYNEQFF. The CDR3 DNA sequence: TGCAGCGGTCGGGGGGGCTACAATGAGCAGTTCTTC.

In its sample, this clonotype was seen a few times. V is TRBV18 and J is TRBJ2-7; TRBD1 aligns across 10 bases. The germline CDR1 and CDR2 sequences are KGHSH and LQKENI. With 4 bases clipped from V and 5 bases from J, the junction kept 5 bases outside the gene matches. CDR3 size: 14 residues. CDR3 region: CASSRGTGADEQYF. The CDR3 DNA sequence: TGTGCCAGCTCACGGGGGACAGGGGCGGACGAGCAGTACTTC.

This clonotype showed up just a few times. The chain is built from TRBV3-1 and TRBJ2-7; tentative D call: TRBD2 (6 bases). This CDR3 is built from 15 residues. Germline CDR1 LGHDT, CDR2 YNNKEL (reference sequence). The V end lost 2 bases, the J end lost 3 bases, and 14 bases lay between the germline ends. The CDR3 sequence: CASSQISGRGYEQYF. The CDR3 coding sequence is TGTGCCAGCAGCCAAATTAGCGGAAGAGGCTACGAGCAGTACTTC.

CDR3 sequence reads: CASSSAALSEAFF. Here the CDR3 DNA reads TGTGCCAGCAGCTCCGCGGCCCTATCTGAAGCTTTCTTT. The chain uses TRBV5-4 and TRBJ1-1; D remains unclear. Trimming shortened V by 3 bases and J by 6 bases, and 12 bases separated the two germline ends. The germline V gene encodes CDR1 SGHNT and CDR2 YYREEE (reference sequence). The length of the CDR3 is 13 residues.

V usage is TRBV19 and J usage is TRBJ2-6; D is perhaps TRBD2 (6 bases). Trimming left V 3 bases short and J 0 bases short, with 18 bases between. CDR1 LNHDA and CDR2 SQIVND come from the germline V gene (reference sequence). The CDR3 extends over 19 amino acids. CDR3 residues: CASSIDGTFRFSGANVLTF. CDR3 bases: TGTGCCAGTAGTATCGATGGGACTTTCCGTTTCTCTGGGGCCAACGTCCTGACTTTC.

This rearrangement joins TRBV5-1 to TRBJ1-1; unclear D gene. This CDR3 region has 13 residues. Trimming removed 1 base from V and 7 bases from J, with 11 bases in between. Germline V gene sequence: CDR1 SGHRS, CDR2 YFSETQ. The DNA of the CDR3 is TGCGCCAGCAGCTTGACCGACGGATTTGAAGCTTTCTTT. It specifies CASSLTDGFEAFF.

The chain carries TRBV9 and TRBJ2-7; the D is unclear. The length of the CDR3 is 14 residues. Germline CDR1 SGDLS, CDR2 YYNGEE. Between the trimmed V and J ends, which lost 4 bases and 0 bases, there was a span of 11 bases. The CDR3 DNA reads TGTGCCAGCAGCCCGCCCCCAGTCTCCTACGAGCAGTACTTC. It translates to CASSPPPVSYEQYF.

A few counts support this clonotype. The CDR3 DNA reads TGCGCCAGCAGCTTGGTTCCTATCGGCACCGGGGAGCTGTTTTTT. This encodes CASSLVPIGTGELFF. J is TRBJ2-2 and V is TRBV5-1; D is undetermined. Germline CDR1 is SGHRS and CDR2 is YFSETQ. V was shortened by 0 bases and J by 4 bases, with 10 bases between the two germline ends. The CDR3 spans 15 residues.

The V gene is TRBV6-2 or TRBV6-3, the J gene TRBJ2-3, with 11 nucleotides matching TRBD2. Germline-derived CDR1 and CDR2 are MNHEY and SVGEGT. The CDR3 length is 17 residues. V trimming: 6 bases; J trimming: 1 base; junction bases outside the gene matches: 9. The CDR3 DNA is TGTGCCAGCAGAGACGAGGGACTAGCGGATGGCACAGATACGCAGTATTTT. Translating gives CASRDEGLADGTDTQYF.

This sequence joins TRBV4-2 and TRBJ2-5; possibly TRBD2 for D (5 bases). CDR3 length equals 13 residues. The germline CDR1 and CDR2 sequences are LGHNA and YNFKEQ. Between the trimmed V and J ends, which lost 8 bases and 5 bases, there was a span of 15 bases. The CDR3 nucleotides read TGTGCCAGCGCTGGGAGTTTTGGGGAGACCCAGTACTTC. Its protein is CASAGSFGETQYF.

CDR3 loop: CASTNGEKLFF. CDR3 DNA: TGTGCCAGCACCAACGGTGAAAAACTGTTTTTT. The chain combines TRBV7-9 with TRBJ1-4; D is unresolved. Trimming cost V 7 bases and J 7 bases, with 7 bases left between them. Germline V gene data show CDR1 as SEHNR and CDR2 as FQNEAQ (reference sequence). The CDR3 contains 11 residues.

The chain is built from TRBV13 and TRBJ1-2; 8 bases are shared with TRBD1. The CDR3 runs 14 residues. Trimming at V came to 5 bases and at J to 4 bases, leaving 6 bases not matched to a gene. Germline lookup yields CDR1 PRHDT and CDR2 FYEKMQ (reference sequence). The CDR3 loop is CASSQKGQAYGYTF. The CDR3 DNA reads as TGTGCCAGCAGCCAGAAGGGACAGGCCTATGGCTACACCTTC.